This TCR beta chain was captured in a study of cytomegalovirus exposure and HLA in healthy donors. The wider study: Tens of millions of unique TCRs, all from HLA-typed donors, were included in an early release of the data.

The germline CDR1 and CDR2 sequences are MGHRA and YSYEKL. The CDR3 is made up of 15 amino acids. Trimming removed 4 bases from V and 7 bases from J; junction bases left unmatched: 9. PCR used 60 Vbeta primers and 13 Jbeta primers. Profiling relied on immunoSEQ multiplex PCR, and the TCRdb table lists in-frame clones only, not all of them. The top ten hold 2.9% of the sample, which has approximately 220,000 clones, 70% to 90% seen once. This receptor was identified in a young man in good health and CMV-seronegative. The gene calls are TRBV4-1 and TRBJ2-5, with 10 bases that match TRBD2. The sample consisted of PBMCs. CDR3 sequence: CASSPDSGGSGTQYF. The CDR3 nucleotides read TGCGCCAGCAGCCCCGATAGCGGGGGGTCGGGGACCCAGTACTTC.